Below, 6 T cell receptor beta chains from the same sample are listed, as sequenced in a study of vaccination effects on CD4 cells after COVID-19. These receptors have no identified antigens. Sequencing was performed with immunoSEQ multiplex PCR; in TCRdb, only in-frame clones are kept and a portion is missing. Here the sample spans about 12,000 clones, roughly 70% being singletons. Expansion with viral peptide pools was applied to antigen-specific CD4+ T cells by the ViraFEST assay prior to sequencing. The authors isolated CD4+ T cells after more than eight days of culture. The cohort was immunized with two doses of either the BNT162b2 or mRNA-1273 vaccine. The sample consisted of CD4+ T cells from PBMCs cultured with SARS-CoV-2 spike peptides, taken after COVID-19 vaccination. These receptors were taken from a human donor who received a COVID-19 vaccine.

The V call is TRBV5-1, the J call TRBJ2-4, with 9 bases that match TRBD1. CDR3 length: 16 amino acids. The germline V gene has CDR1 SGHRS and CDR2 YFSETQ. The trim removed 0 bases at V and 7 bases at J, leaving 8 bases unmatched. The CDR3 DNA reads as TGCGCCAGCAGCTTGGAAAGGGGACAGGGTTTGAACATTCAGTACTTC. This sequence encodes CASSLERGQGLNIQYF.

The chain is built from TRBV9 and TRBJ2-1; the match to TRBD2 covers 11 bases. Trimming took 2 bases from V and 0 from J; bases not matched to a gene: 4. CDR1 and CDR2 (germline): SGDLS, YYNGEE. The CDR3 length is 17 residues. DNA for the CDR3: TGTGCCAGCAGCGTCGGACTAGCGGGTCGCTCCTACAATGAGCAGTTCTTC. It yields the protein CASSVGLAGRSYNEQFF. Full variable domain (rest looked up from reference TRBV9 and TRBJ2-1): DSGVTQTPKHLITATGQRVTLRCSPRSGDLSVYWYQQSLDQGLQFLIQYYNGEERAKGNILERFSAQQFPDLHSELNLSSLELGDSALYFCASSVGLAGRSYNEQFFGPGTRLTVL.

The gene calls are TRBV5-1 and TRBJ1-2; 9 bases are a match to TRBD1. The V gene's germline CDR1 is SGHRS and CDR2 YFSETQ. The CDR3 extends over 15 amino acids. V dropped 2 bases and J dropped 6; count of bases not matched to a gene: 8. CDR3 loop: CASSLLSTGGNGYTF. The CDR3 bases are TGCGCCAGCAGCTTATTATCTACAGGGGGCAATGGCTACACCTTC.

The gene calls are TRBV4-2 and TRBJ1-1; D possibly corresponds to TRBD1 (5 bases). There are 15 residues in the CDR3. Germline CDR1 is LGHNA and CDR2 is YNFKEQ. Trimming took off 0 bases at V and 0 bases at J, with 8 bases between the two ends. CDR3 sequence: CASSQDWDVNTEAFF. CDR3 bases: TGTGCCAGCAGCCAAGACTGGGACGTGAACACTGAAGCTTTCTTT.

This sequence joins TRBV4-1 and TRBJ2-3; no definite D call. Germline V gene sequence: CDR1 MGHRA, CDR2 YSYEKL. V shed 0 bases and J shed 4 bases, with 14 bases lying between them. This CDR3 is 16 amino acids long. The chain's CDR3 is CASSQDGRSGADTQYF. As DNA, the CDR3 is TGCGCCAGCAGCCAAGACGGCCGCAGTGGGGCAGATACGCAGTATTTT.

V usage is TRBV6-6 and J usage is TRBJ2-1; 7 nucleotides line up with TRBD2. Germline lookup yields CDR1 MNHNY and CDR2 SVGAGI (reference sequence). After removal of 4 bases from V and 5 bases from J, the junction contained 11 bases not matched to a gene. The CDR3 has 16 residues. In DNA, the CDR3 is TGTGCCAGCAGTTCTTACTCTAGCGGAATTAACAATGAGCAGTTCTTC. It specifies CASSSYSSGINNEQFF.